This TCR beta chain was profiled in a study of blood T cell repertoires in COVID-19. Overall study context: The United States, Italy and Spain provided the acute and convalescent COVID-19 samples. In each case, the material was cDNA or gDNA derived from T cells, B-cell-depleted T cells, or PBMCs.

In the original processing: From reference gene primer amplification, estimates of nucleated cell counts were derived. Clones were read by immunoSEQ multiplex PCR, and TCRdb kept only the in-frame ones, dropping some. The V and J calls and clone size were taken over from that table, and D and trimming were inferred from the DNA. The sample has a few hundred thousand clones; about four fifths are singletons. From germline, CDR1 is SQVTM and CDR2 ANQGSEA. This CDR3 contains 11 residues. V shed 4 bases, J shed 4 bases, and the junction held 0 bases outside the gene matches. The receptor comes from a woman aged 18-29 years with acute or convalescent COVID-19. The sample comprised peripheral blood. This sequence joins TRBV29-1 and TRBJ2-5; 7 bases are a match to TRBD1. The CDR3 DNA sequence: TGCAGCGTTGGACAGGGAGAGACCCAGTACTTC. Its protein is CSVGQGETQYF.